The T cell receptor beta chain described here comes from a study of cytomegalovirus exposure and HLA in healthy donors. Study details: Earlier findings included some 120 million unique TCR beta sequences obtained from 170 million or so T cells. The study, taken as a whole, reports: In a later analysis, TCR beta V- and J-gene trimming showed a link to a missense DCLRE1C variant.

Between the trimmed V and J ends, which lost 1 base and 5 bases, there was a span of 15 bases. The germline V gene encodes CDR1 MGHRA and CDR2 YSYEKL. The CDR3 has 15 residues. This clone was seen just once. Antigen unknown. Researchers ran the PCR with 60 Vbeta and 13 Jbeta primers. Some clones are missing from TCRdb's copy, which holds only in-frame ones; the method was immunoSEQ multiplex PCR. The sample holds approximately 140,000 clones, roughly four fifths seen once. The rearrangement uses TRBV4-1 and TRBJ2-7, with a tentative D call TRBD1 (6 bases). Material: PBMCs. The receptor's source is a boy aged 10-17 years in good health and CMV-seronegative. The chain's CDR3 is CASSQVSGAADEQYF. CDR3 nucleotide sequence: TGCGCCAGCAGCCAAGTTTCAGGGGCCGCGGACGAGCAGTACTTC.